Sequencing of this T cell receptor beta chain was carried out in a study of post-analysis software for immune sequencing data. Turning to the study itself: The cohort encompassed relapsing-remitting, secondary progressive and progressive-relapsing multiple sclerosis disease courses. Notes on the study in general: Comparison with controls showed significantly lower normalized Chao1 diversity in multiple sclerosis patients. Four or five TRBV segments, TRBV5-6, TRBV5-1 and TRBV20-1 among them, were found more frequent in patients than controls. Samples made in the same batch grouped tightly together by F measure.

Worth noting for this clonotype: The antigen remains unidentified.

This CDR3 is built from 14 residues. The germline V and J ends were trimmed by 4 bases and 2 bases, with 9 bases remaining between them. Germline CDR1 SGHRS, CDR2 YFSETQ. Unique molecular identifiers tagged the TCR beta cDNA libraries. The T cell input of roughly 1 to 11 million gave about half a million cDNA molecules. Each CDR3 protein is one row after TCRdb ran MiXCR on the PCR reads. The sample carries 750,000 to 900,000 distinct CDR3 sequences, more than 45% recorded once. This TCR was recovered from a girl aged 10 to 17 with multiple sclerosis. Sequences were obtained from blood. The V and J genes are TRBV5-1 and TRBJ2-2; D perhaps matches TRBD1 (6 bases). CDR3 region: CASSKGHNTGELFF. CDR3 DNA: TGCGCCAGCAGCAAGGGACACAACACCGGGGAGCTGTTTTTT.